The present entry profiles one T cell receptor beta chain with its context. The intended depth for sequencing was 1 in 200,000 to 1 in 1 million T cells. The method was immunoSEQ multiplex PCR; TCRdb's version includes in-frame clones alone and lacks a portion of them. This table holds roughly 250,000 clones, under 80% found once. These data come from a study of cytotoxic CD8 clonotypes in ibrutinib-treated CLL. This CDR3 comprises 16 residues. Germline V lookup: CDR1 MGHDK, CDR2 SYGVNS. The trim removed 3 bases at V and 1 base at J, leaving 8 bases unmatched. The source was PBMCs, collected after 24 months of ibrutinib treatment. The sequence was obtained from a human donor with chronic lymphocytic leukemia. The chain combines TRBV25-1 with TRBJ1-1; TRBD1 aligns across 7 bases. CDR3 DNA sequence: TGTGCCAGCAGTGACGGGCGGACAGGCGGGAACACTGAAGCTTTCTTT. Protein: CASSDGRTGGNTEAFF. The complete variable domain, with remaining parts taken from reference TRBV25-1 and TRBJ1-1, reads EADIYQTPRYLVIGTGKKITLECSQTMGHDKMYWYQQDPGMELHLIHYSYGVNSTEKGDLSSESTVSRIRTEHFPLTLESARPSHTSQYLCASSDGRTGGNTEAFFGQGTRLTVV.